This TCR beta chain was identified during a study of blood T cell repertoires in COVID-19. Study-wide context: The United States, Italy and Spain were the sources of the acute and convalescent COVID-19 samples. From T cells, B-cell-depleted T cells, or PBMCs came the material, which was cDNA or gDNA.

Only in-frame clones appear in the TCRdb table, and some are missing; sequencing was by immunoSEQ multiplex PCR. The table shows roughly 520,000 clones, with approximately 90% occurring only once. The CDR3 runs 16 residues. CDR1 and CDR2 (germline): MDHEN, SYDVKM. V gave up 3 bases and J gave up 9 bases; unmatched junction bases: 14. Recovered Cohort 3 donors showed two negative PCRs, clearance, or symptom resolution. V usage is TRBV28 and J usage is TRBJ2-7; 10 bases agree with TRBD2. Input material: PBMCs or T cells enriched from blood (not recorded which). The receptor was derived from a woman in her forties who had recovered from COVID-19. CDR3 coding DNA: TGTGCCAGCAGTTTCCGACCAGCGGGAGGGTCCCTATGGCAGTACTTC. Its translation: CASSFRPAGGSLWQYF.